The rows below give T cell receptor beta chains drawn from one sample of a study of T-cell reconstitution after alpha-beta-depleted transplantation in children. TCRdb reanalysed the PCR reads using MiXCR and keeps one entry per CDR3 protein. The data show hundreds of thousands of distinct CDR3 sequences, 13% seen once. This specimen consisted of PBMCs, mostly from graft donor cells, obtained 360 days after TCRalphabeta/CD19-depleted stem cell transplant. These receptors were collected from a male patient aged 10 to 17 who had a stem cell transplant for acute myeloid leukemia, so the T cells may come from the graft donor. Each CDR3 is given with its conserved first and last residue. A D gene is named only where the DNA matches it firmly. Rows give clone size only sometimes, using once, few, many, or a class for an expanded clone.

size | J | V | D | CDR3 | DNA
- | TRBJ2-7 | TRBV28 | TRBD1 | CASSLRTGFAEQYF | TGTGCCAGCAGTCTCCGGACAGGGTTTGCCGAGCAGTACTTC
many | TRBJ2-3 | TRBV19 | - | CASGTDTQYF | TGTGCCTCGGGGACAGATACGCAGTATTTT
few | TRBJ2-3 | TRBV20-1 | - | CSASFPSTDTQYF | TGCAGTGCTAGCTTTCCTAGCACAGATACGCAGTATTTT
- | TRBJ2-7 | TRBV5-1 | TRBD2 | CASSRFPATSGRSYEQYF | TGCGCCAGCAGCCGGTTCCCGGCGACTAGCGGGAGATCCTACGAGCAGTACTTC
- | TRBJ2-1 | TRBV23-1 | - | CASSHRDRPFRVGYNEQFF | TGCGCCAGCAGTCACCGGGATAGACCATTCAGGGTGGGTTACAATGAGCAGTTCTTC
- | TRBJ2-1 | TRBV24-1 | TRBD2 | CATGDPGRENNEQFF | TGTGCCACCGGCGACCCTGGGCGGGAGAACAATGAGCAGTTCTTC
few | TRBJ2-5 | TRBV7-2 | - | CASSLESSRETQYF | TGTGCCAGCAGCTTAGAGTCTAGCCGAGAGACCCAGTACTTC
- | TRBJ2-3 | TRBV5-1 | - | CASSFRGSADTQYF | TGCGCCAGCAGCTTTAGGGGTAGCGCAGATACGCAGTATTTT
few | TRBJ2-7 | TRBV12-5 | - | CASGLVGEFYEQYF | TGTGCTAGTGGTTTGGTAGGGGAGTTCTACGAGCAGTACTTC
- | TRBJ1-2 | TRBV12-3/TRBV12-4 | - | CASSYIRGGSGYTF | TGTGCCAGCAGTTACATACGTGGGGGGAGCGGCTACACCTTC
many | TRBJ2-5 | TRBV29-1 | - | CSAEEPPGSQETQYF | TGCAGCGCCGAAGAACCTCCGGGGTCCCAAGAGACCCAGTACTTC
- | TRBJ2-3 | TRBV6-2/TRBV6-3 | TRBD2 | CASSFPISGSASSTDTQYF | TGTGCCAGCAGTTTCCCGATTAGCGGGAGCGCCTCTAGCACAGATACGCAGTATTTT
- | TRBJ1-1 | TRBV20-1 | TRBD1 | CSARRGQGNTEAFF | TGCAGTGCACGCCGTGGACAGGGGAACACTGAAGCTTTCTTT
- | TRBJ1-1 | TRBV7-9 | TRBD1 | CASNPAPQGYTEAFF | TGTGCCAGCAACCCTGCCCCACAGGGGTACACTGAAGCTTTCTTT
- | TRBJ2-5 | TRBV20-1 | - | CSFERVYQETQYF | TGCAGTTTCGAGCGGGTCTACCAAGAGACCCAGTACTTC
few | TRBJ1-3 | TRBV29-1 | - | CALYRDTIYF | TGCGCGTTATACAGGGACACCATATATTTT
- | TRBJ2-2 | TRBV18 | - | CASSRNLDWRTTGELFF | TGTGCCAGCTCACGAAACCTAGACTGGCGAACGACCGGGGAGCTGTTTTTT
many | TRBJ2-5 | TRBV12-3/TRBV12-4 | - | CASSLRGGKETQYF | TGTGCCAGCAGTTTAAGGGGGGGGAAGGAGACCCAGTACTTC
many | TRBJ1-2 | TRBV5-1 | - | CASSPGDYGYTF | TGCGCCAGCAGCCCGGGGGACTATGGCTACACCTTC